The rows below give T cell receptor beta chains drawn from one sample of a study of shared clonotypes between healthy human individuals. The method was immunoSEQ multiplex PCR; TCRdb's version includes in-frame clones alone and lacks a portion of them. Of around 2,000,000 clones in the sample, about 95% were seen once. The sequenced sample consisted of naive CD8+ T cells sorted from blood. Receptor source: a man between 18 and 35 years old in good health. The CDR3 runs from the conserved cysteine through the conserved F or W. D genes are given only for firm matches. Expanded clones are given a class, and other clones once, few, many or no size at all.

clone_size: .; v_call: TRBV4-3; j_call: TRBJ2-3; d_call: .; cdr3_aa: CASSQDFPGVTDTQYF; cdr3_nt: TGCGCCAGCAGCCAAGATTTCCCGGGAGTCACAGATACGCAGTATTTT
clone_size: once; v_call: TRBV4-1; j_call: TRBJ2-7; d_call: TRBD1; cdr3_aa: CASSQPGTGGDEQYF; cdr3_nt: TGCGCCAGCAGCCAACCCGGGACAGGGGGCGACGAGCAGTACTTC
clone_size: .; v_call: TRBV9; j_call: TRBJ2-2; d_call: .; cdr3_aa: CASSVTGELFF; cdr3_nt: TGTGCCAGCAGCGTAACCGGGGAGCTGTTTTTT
clone_size: .; v_call: TRBV27; j_call: TRBJ1-1; d_call: .; cdr3_aa: CASKKSVTEAFF; cdr3_nt: TGTGCCAGCAAAAAATCGGTAACTGAAGCTTTCTTT
clone_size: .; v_call: TRBV19; j_call: TRBJ2-7; d_call: .; cdr3_aa: CASSIWGGAEQYF; cdr3_nt: TGTGCCAGTAGTATCTGGGGGGGCGCCGAGCAGTACTTC
clone_size: .; v_call: TRBV4-1; j_call: TRBJ2-1; d_call: .; cdr3_aa: CASSQPGLDLYNEQFF; cdr3_nt: TGCGCCAGCAGCCAACCCGGACTGGACCTCTACAATGAGCAGTTCTTC
clone_size: .; v_call: TRBV11-2; j_call: TRBJ2-1; d_call: TRBD2; cdr3_aa: CASYSGLAAQYNEQFF; cdr3_nt: TGTGCCAGCTACTCCGGACTAGCGGCCCAATACAATGAGCAGTTCTTC
clone_size: few; v_call: TRBV7-9; j_call: TRBJ2-3; d_call: TRBD2; cdr3_aa: CASSLSPSGPTDTQYF; cdr3_nt: TGTGCCAGCAGCTTAAGCCCTAGCGGCCCCACAGATACGCAGTATTTT
clone_size: .; v_call: TRBV27; j_call: TRBJ2-7; d_call: .; cdr3_aa: CASSSLGPTYEQYF; cdr3_nt: TGTGCCAGCAGTTCCCTGGGTCCTACCTACGAGCAGTACTTC
clone_size: .; v_call: TRBV5-6; j_call: TRBJ1-6; d_call: TRBD1; cdr3_aa: CASSPQGQQGIYSPLHF; cdr3_nt: TGTGCCAGCAGCCCCCAAGGTCAACAGGGGATATATTCACCCCTCCACTTT
clone_size: .; v_call: TRBV19; j_call: TRBJ2-2; d_call: .; cdr3_aa: CASSIDEGEAVTGELFF; cdr3_nt: TGTGCCAGTAGTATAGACGAAGGGGAGGCGGTCACCGGGGAGCTGTTTTTT
clone_size: .; v_call: TRBV10-3; j_call: TRBJ2-1; d_call: TRBD2; cdr3_aa: CAISDSLGTSGIDNEQFF; cdr3_nt: TGTGCCATCAGTGACTCACTGGGGACTAGCGGGATCGACAATGAGCAGTTCTTC
clone_size: .; v_call: TRBV27; j_call: TRBJ2-7; d_call: TRBD2; cdr3_aa: CASSFRTSGTSKQYF; cdr3_nt: TGTGCCAGCAGTTTCCGGACTAGCGGCACCTCTAAACAGTACTTC
clone_size: few; v_call: TRBV18; j_call: TRBJ2-1; d_call: TRBD2; cdr3_aa: CASSQREGTYNEQFF; cdr3_nt: TGTGCCAGCTCACAGAGGGAGGGTACCTACAATGAGCAGTTCTTC
clone_size: .; v_call: TRBV7-9; j_call: TRBJ2-7; d_call: .; cdr3_aa: CASSPPAGSEQYF; cdr3_nt: TGTGCCAGCAGCCCACCGGCAGGTAGCGAGCAGTACTTC
clone_size: .; v_call: TRBV6-1; j_call: TRBJ2-1; d_call: .; cdr3_aa: CASSESGHEQFF; cdr3_nt: TGTGCCAGCAGTGAGAGCGGGCATGAGCAGTTCTTC
clone_size: .; v_call: TRBV11-2; j_call: TRBJ1-4; d_call: .; cdr3_aa: CASSWRERLTNEKLFF; cdr3_nt: TGTGCCAGCAGCTGGAGGGAGAGGTTGACTAATGAAAAACTGTTTTTT
clone_size: .; v_call: TRBV9; j_call: TRBJ2-5; d_call: TRBD2; cdr3_aa: CASSVGETSRETQYF; cdr3_nt: TGTGCCAGCAGCGTAGGGGAGACTAGCAGGGAGACCCAGTACTTC
clone_size: .; v_call: TRBV25-1; j_call: TRBJ1-2; d_call: .; cdr3_aa: CASSESRVGYTF; cdr3_nt: TGTGCCAGCAGTGAATCTCGGGTTGGCTACACCTTC
clone_size: once; v_call: TRBV5-1; j_call: TRBJ2-5; d_call: .; cdr3_aa: CASSLDVNQETQYF; cdr3_nt: TGCGCCAGCAGCTTGGATGTGAACCAAGAGACCCAGTACTTC
clone_size: .; v_call: TRBV6-5; j_call: TRBJ2-7; d_call: TRBD1; cdr3_aa: CASSEGQGYYF; cdr3_nt: TGTGCCAGCAGTGAAGGACAGGGTTATTACTTC
clone_size: .; v_call: TRBV19; j_call: TRBJ2-1; d_call: TRBD1; cdr3_aa: CASSPWTGGSYNEQFF; cdr3_nt: TGTGCCAGTAGTCCTTGGACAGGGGGCTCCTACAATGAGCAGTTCTTC
clone_size: .; v_call: TRBV2; j_call: TRBJ2-3; d_call: .; cdr3_aa: CASNWDFFTDTQYF; cdr3_nt: TGTGCCAGCAACTGGGACTTTTTCACAGATACGCAGTATTTT
clone_size: .; v_call: TRBV5-6; j_call: TRBJ2-7; d_call: .; cdr3_aa: CASSLEGESDEQYF; cdr3_nt: TGTGCCAGCAGCTTGGAAGGGGAGAGTGACGAGCAGTACTTC
clone_size: .; v_call: TRBV6-4; j_call: TRBJ1-3; d_call: .; cdr3_aa: CASSDKEPGNTIYF; cdr3_nt: TGTGCCAGCAGTGATAAAGAGCCTGGAAACACCATATATTTT
clone_size: .; v_call: TRBV11-2; j_call: TRBJ2-5; d_call: .; cdr3_aa: CASSLGAGHQGETQYF; cdr3_nt: TGTGCCAGCAGCTTAGGAGCAGGCCACCAGGGAGAGACCCAGTACTTC
clone_size: .; v_call: TRBV7-9; j_call: TRBJ1-1; d_call: TRBD1; cdr3_aa: CASSPADRLNTEAFF; cdr3_nt: TGTGCCAGCAGCCCCGCGGACAGGTTGAACACTGAAGCTTTCTTT
clone_size: once; v_call: TRBV10-1; j_call: TRBJ2-2; d_call: .; cdr3_aa: CAADSNTGELFF; cdr3_nt: TGCGCCGCGGACAGCAACACCGGGGAGCTGTTTTTT
clone_size: .; v_call: TRBV5-6; j_call: TRBJ2-7; d_call: .; cdr3_aa: CASSFAGVFYEQYF; cdr3_nt: TGTGCCAGCAGCTTTGCAGGGGTATTCTACGAGCAGTACTTC
clone_size: .; v_call: TRBV7-9; j_call: TRBJ1-1; d_call: .; cdr3_aa: CASSPRLGVTENTEAFF; cdr3_nt: TGTGCCAGCAGCCCCCGCTTAGGTGTGACAGAGAACACTGAAGCTTTCTTT
clone_size: .; v_call: TRBV18; j_call: TRBJ2-1; d_call: TRBD2; cdr3_aa: CASSPDSGLQYNEQFF; cdr3_nt: TGTGCCAGCTCACCGGATAGCGGGCTTCAGTACAATGAGCAGTTCTTC
clone_size: .; v_call: TRBV28; j_call: TRBJ2-1; d_call: TRBD1; cdr3_aa: CASSPPGTGRSYNEQFF; cdr3_nt: TGTGCCAGCAGTCCCCCTGGGACAGGTCGCTCCTACAATGAGCAGTTCTTC
clone_size: .; v_call: TRBV29-1; j_call: TRBJ1-4; d_call: .; cdr3_aa: CSVEGGHGGEKLFF; cdr3_nt: TGCAGCGTTGAAGGCGGGCACGGGGGTGAAAAACTGTTTTTT
clone_size: once; v_call: TRBV5-1; j_call: TRBJ2-7; d_call: .; cdr3_aa: CASSLWGIGQQLSYEQYF; cdr3_nt: TGCGCCAGCAGCTTGTGGGGGATTGGACAGCAACTATCCTACGAGCAGTACTTC
clone_size: .; v_call: TRBV7-9; j_call: TRBJ1-6; d_call: TRBD1; cdr3_aa: CASSPRTGLNSPLHF; cdr3_nt: TGTGCCAGCAGCCCCCGGACAGGCCTTAATTCACCCCTCCACTTT
clone_size: .; v_call: TRBV4-1; j_call: TRBJ2-7; d_call: .; cdr3_aa: CASSALTTYEQYF; cdr3_nt: TGCGCCAGCAGCGCCCTTACAACCTACGAGCAGTACTTC
clone_size: .; v_call: TRBV25-1; j_call: TRBJ1-1; d_call: TRBD1; cdr3_aa: CASSESGQVFGFF; cdr3_nt: TGTGCCAGCAGTGAATCGGGACAGGTTTTTGGTTTCTTT
clone_size: .; v_call: TRBV27; j_call: TRBJ2-1; d_call: .; cdr3_aa: CASSLEESGFEQFF; cdr3_nt: TGTGCCAGCAGTTTAGAAGAATCGGGGTTCGAGCAGTTCTTC